Following are 20 T cell receptor beta chains from one sample sequenced in a study of control samples from healthy donors and cancer patients. TCRdb's copy holds only in-frame clones and misses some; the assay was immunoSEQ multiplex PCR. The sample records roughly 59,000 clones, roughly 90% being singletons. Input material: PBMCs. The receptors originated from a man aged 35-49 years with colorectal cancer.

This chain links TRBV4-3 with TRBJ1-1, with TRBD1 matching over 12 bases. Looked up from germline, CDR1 is LGHNA and CDR2 is YSLEER. The junction had 4 bases not matched to a gene; V was cut back by 4 bases and J by 1 base. CDR3 length: 16 residues. This chain's CDR3 is CASSPGTGGQNTEAFF. The CDR3 nucleotides are TGCGCCAGCAGCCCGGGGACAGGGGGCCAGAACACTGAAGCTTTCTTT.

The rearrangement uses TRBV9 and TRBJ2-5; unclear D gene. The CDR3 has 14 amino acids. V was clipped by 0 bases and J by 1 base, with 7 bases between them. Germline CDR1 is SGDLS and CDR2 is YYNGEE. CDR3 nucleotides: TGTGCCAGCAGCGTAGGACCATTCCAAGAGACCCAGTACTTC. This codes for CASSVGPFQETQYF.

The V call is TRBV6-5, the J call TRBJ1-1; possible D gene TRBD1, 6 bases. The V end lost 7 bases, the J end lost 2 bases, and 14 bases lay between the germline ends. The germline V gene has CDR1 MNHEY and CDR2 SVGAGI. This CDR3 is 14 amino acids long. CDR3: CASKLTGGNTEAFF. The CDR3 coding sequence is TGTGCCAGCAAACTGACTGGGGGCAACACTGAAGCTTTCTTT.

The chain combines TRBV7-9 with TRBJ1-5; a possible D gene is TRBD1 (6 bases). Germline V gene sequence: CDR1 SEHNR, CDR2 FQNEAQ (reference sequence). The CDR3 is made up of 15 amino acids. Deletions cut 1 base from V and 3 bases from J, with 10 bases between. The CDR3 bases are TGTGCCAGCAGCTTAGGGCAGGGGTACAATCAGCCCCAGCATTTT. This translates into CASSLGQGYNQPQHF. The whole variable domain, remainder taken from reference TRBV7-9 and TRBJ1-5, is DTGVSQNPRHKITKRGQNVTFRCDPISEHNRLYWYRQTLGQGPEFLTYFQNEAQLEKSRLLSDRFSAERPKGSFSTLEIQRTEQGDSAMYLCASSLGQGYNQPQHFGDGTRLSIL.

The rearrangement uses TRBV7-9 and TRBJ1-1; D is unresolved. The germline V gene encodes CDR1 SEHNR and CDR2 FQNEAQ (reference sequence). V shed 3 bases and J shed 3 bases, with 11 bases lying between them. The CDR3 spans 14 residues. The CDR3 region has the DNA TGTGCCAGCAGCTTCTCGGACGGATACACTGAAGCTTTCTTT. Translated: CASSFSDGYTEAFF.

J is TRBJ2-3 and V is TRBV7-3; 14 bases are shared with TRBD2. Germline V gene data show CDR1 as SGHTA and CDR2 as FQGTGA. Trimming cost V 6 bases and J 0 bases; bases outside gene matches: 5. This CDR3 contains 17 residues. The chain's CDR3 is CASRGLAGALSTDTQYF. The CDR3 region has the DNA TGTGCCAGCAGGGGACTAGCGGGGGCGCTGAGCACAGATACGCAGTATTTT.

The chain is built from TRBV15 and TRBJ2-5; 10 bases fit TRBD2. Germline V gene data show CDR1 as LNHNV and CDR2 as YYDKDF (reference sequence). The CDR3 runs to 15 residues. V dropped 1 base and J dropped 5; count of bases not matched to a gene: 4. DNA of the CDR3: TGTGCCACCAGCAGAGGGAGCGGGGGGGCTGAGACCCAGTACTTC. Encoded protein: CATSRGSGGAETQYF.

J is TRBJ1-6 and V is TRBV7-9; 8 bases map to TRBD1. V lost 2 bases to trimming and J lost 8 bases; unmatched junction nucleotides: 8. The CDR3 has 16 amino acids. Looked up from germline, CDR1 is SEHNR and CDR2 is FQNEAQ (reference sequence). CDR3 protein: CASSLPSQGADSPLHF. CDR3 DNA: TGTGCCAGCAGCTTACCGTCGCAGGGGGCTGATTCACCCCTCCACTTT.

This clone was seen more than once but under ten times. V usage is TRBV27 and J usage is TRBJ2-1, with a tentative D call TRBD1 (5 bases). The CDR3 runs to 16 residues. Germline loops: CDR1 MNHEY, CDR2 SMNVEV (reference sequence). Trimming shortened V by 5 bases and J by 0 bases, and 14 bases separated the two germline ends. CDR3 coding DNA: TGTGCCAGCAGTAAGCAACAGGCCCGCTCCTACAATGAGCAGTTCTTC. The encoded protein is CASSKQQARSYNEQFF.

The chain joins TRBV5-1 to TRBJ1-2; TRBD1 aligns across 12 bases. The CDR3 contains 13 residues. V dropped 2 bases and J dropped 10; count of bases not matched to a gene: 3. Germline V lookup: CDR1 SGHRS, CDR2 YFSETQ. The CDR3 sequence is CASSFPGQGAYTF. CDR3 in DNA: TGCGCCAGCAGCTTCCCGGGACAGGGGGCCTACACCTTC.

This rearrangement joins TRBV7-9 to TRBJ1-5; tentative D call: TRBD1 (5 bases). The CDR3 spans 10 residues. The V gene's germline CDR1 is SEHNR and CDR2 FQNEAQ (reference sequence). Deletions cut 7 bases from V and 15 bases from J, with 13 bases between. The CDR3 loop is CASTLGRLHF. The CDR3 DNA follows: TGTGCCAGCACCCTGGGACGCTTGCATTTT.

The V and J genes are TRBV29-1 and TRBJ2-1; the match to TRBD1 covers 11 bases. After removal of 7 bases from V and 7 bases from J, the junction contained 6 bases not matched to a gene. Germline V gives CDR1 SQVTM, CDR2 ANQGSEA. The CDR3 runs to 13 residues. The CDR3: CSAGQGARNEQFF. The CDR3 DNA reads as TGCAGCGCCGGACAGGGGGCGCGGAATGAGCAGTTCTTC.

The genes are TRBV6-5 and TRBJ1-5; weak D call: TRBD1 (5 bases). Germline V gene data show CDR1 as MNHEY and CDR2 as SVGAGI. The CDR3 is 15 residues long. V was pared by 5 bases and J by 0 bases, with 11 bases between. The DNA for the CDR3 is TGTGCCAGCAGTCCGGGGGGTAGTAGCAATCAGCCCCAGCATTTT. Its protein product is CASSPGGSSNQPQHF.

This clone was detected only a few times. The V gene is TRBV3-1 (or the pseudogene TRBV3-2), the J gene TRBJ1-5; D uncertain. Trimming shortened V by 5 bases and J by 16 bases, and 15 bases separated the two germline ends. CDR1 and CDR2 from the germline V gene are LGHDT and YNNKEL (reference sequence). The CDR3 has 11 amino acids. The CDR3 DNA is TGTGCCAGCAGCATAGGAGTGGACCTTCATTTT. This gives the protein CASSIGVDLHF.

The chain links TRBV7-2 to TRBJ2-7; no reliable D call. The CDR3 runs to 13 residues. The V gene lost 8 bases and the J gene lost 4 bases, with 15 bases spanning the gap. Germline CDR1 SGHTA, CDR2 FQGNSA. CDR3 in amino acids: CASGRPPMYEQYF. The DNA for the CDR3 is TGTGCCAGCGGCCGGCCCCCGATGTACGAGCAGTACTTC.

This CDR3 reads CASSAFRTQNTEAFF. The CDR3 DNA reads TGTGCCAGCAGCGCCTTTCGGACACAGAACACTGAAGCTTTCTTT. The V call is TRBV3-1 (or the pseudogene TRBV3-2), the J call TRBJ1-1; tentative D call: TRBD1 (5 bases). Germline assignment: CDR1 LGHDT and CDR2 YNNKEL (reference sequence). This CDR3 has 15 residues. V was pared by 5 bases and J by 1 base, with 14 bases between.

The table lists this clone with a count of one. The chain employs TRBV18 and TRBJ1-2, with 9 bases lining up with TRBD1. Germline V CDR1 and CDR2: KGHSH, LQKENI. Losses at the gene ends were 5 bases for V and 0 bases for J; bases not matched to a gene: 7. The CDR3 spans 16 residues. The CDR3 bases are TGTGCCAGCTCAGATGGGACAGGGTTGTCTAACTATGGCTACACCTTC. Translating it yields CASSDGTGLSNYGYTF.

CDR3: CASSFGGQMNTEAFF. In nucleotides, the CDR3 is TGTGCCAGCAGCTTTGGCGGTCAAATGAACACTGAAGCTTTCTTT. The rearrangement uses TRBV7-9 and TRBJ1-1, with unresolved D. The CDR3 spans 15 residues. Trimming cost V 3 bases and J 0 bases, with 11 bases left between them. CDR1 is SEHNR, CDR2 FQNEAQ, per germline (reference sequence).

The rearrangement joins TRBV9 to TRBJ1-2, with 9 nucleotides matching TRBD1. This CDR3 is 15 amino acids long. Looked up from germline, CDR1 is SGDLS and CDR2 is YYNGEE. V shed 0 bases and J 6 bases; nucleotides not matched to a gene: 6. CDR3 region: CASSVAAGQGDGYTF. DNA for the CDR3: TGTGCCAGCAGCGTAGCGGCGGGACAGGGCGATGGCTACACCTTC.

The chain couples TRBV7-7 to TRBJ2-2, with 9 positions matching TRBD1. Germline CDR1 and CDR2: SSHAT and FNYEAQ (reference sequence). J gave up 4 bases and V 5 bases, and 8 bases lay outside the gene matches. The CDR3 totals 16 residues. CDR3 amino acids: CASSASQGAVTGELFF. The CDR3 region has the DNA TGTGCCAGCAGCGCCTCACAGGGGGCGGTCACCGGGGAGCTGTTTTTT.